These 5 T cell receptor beta chains were sequenced from one sample in a study of T cells expressing NK-cell markers. TCRdb reprocessed the 5' RACE reads, with one entry per CDR3 protein and no DNA. This listing includes 350,000 to 400,000 distinct CDR3 sequences. Sequencing was carried out using blood T cells: a sorted CD56 or NKG2C T cell subset, CD4+ or CD8+ T cells, or bulk PBMC T cells (not recorded which). These receptors all stem from a woman aged 50 to 60 in good health.

The chain couples TRBV5-1 to TRBJ2-5; checking the TCRdb D call of TRBD1 is not possible without DNA. Germline assignment: CDR1 SGHRS and CDR2 YFSETQ. This CDR3 region has 14 residues. CDR3 sequence reads: CASSLGRRGPGQYF.

The CDR3 sequence is CASSQGGTARQETQYF. The rearrangement joins TRBV4-1 to TRBJ2-5; the TCRdb D gene call, TRBD1, has no DNA to confirm it. Per the germline V gene, CDR1 is MGHRA and CDR2 is YSYEKL. The CDR3 consists of 16 residues.

V and J are TRBV30 and TRBJ1-4. CDR1 GTSNPN and CDR2 SVGIG come from the germline V gene (reference sequence). This CDR3 region has 17 residues. The CDR3 region is CAWSGRALPSANEKLFF.

The CDR3 loop is CASSLSGRYNNEQFF. The rearrangement uses TRBV14 and TRBJ2-1; there is no DNA to check the TCRdb D call of TRBD2. Per the germline V gene, CDR1 is SGHDN and CDR2 is FVKESK. CDR3 length: 15 amino acids.

V usage is TRBV10-3 and J usage is TRBJ2-5. Germline assignment: CDR1 ENHRY and CDR2 SYGVKD. The CDR3 runs to 14 residues. CDR3 region: CAISVTGGQETQYF.